The 4 T cell receptor beta chains reported below all come from one sample, sequenced in a study of cytomegalovirus exposure and HLA in healthy donors. The PCR was carried out with 60 Vbeta primers and 13 Jbeta primers. The assay was immunoSEQ multiplex PCR, and TCRdb's table has in-frame clones only and misses some. The sample shows about 97,000 clones, 65% to 80% of them seen only once. What was sequenced was PBMCs. These TCRs come from a middle-aged woman in good health and CMV-seronegative.

The rearrangement uses TRBV19 and TRBJ1-2; 7 positions agree with TRBD1. The trim removed 7 bases at V and 8 bases at J, leaving 7 bases unmatched. The CDR3 is made up of 12 amino acids. Germline V lookup: CDR1 LNHDA, CDR2 SQIVND (reference sequence). The CDR3 region is CASNPTGRGYTF. The CDR3 nucleotides are TGTGCCAGTAACCCGACAGGGCGAGGCTACACCTTC.

This clone was seen just once. As DNA, the CDR3 is TGTGCCAGAAGCATAGACAGGGGAGGGGAAAAACTGTTTTTT. Its protein is CARSIDRGGEKLFF. This chain connects TRBV5-3 to TRBJ1-4, with 8 bases aligning to TRBD1. TRBV5-3 is an open reading frame whose function is uncertain. Trimming removed 4 bases from V and 8 bases from J; junction bases left unmatched: 7. CDR3 length equals 14 residues.

V and J are TRBV6-1 and TRBJ1-1, with no clear D. Germline CDR1 MNHNS, CDR2 SASEGT. CDR3 size: 14 residues. The germline V and J ends were trimmed by 6 bases and 2 bases, with 13 bases remaining between them. This chain's CDR3 is CASSLEGANTEAFF. The CDR3 bases are TGTGCCAGCAGCCTGGAGGGTGCCAACACTGAAGCTTTCTTT.

The CDR3, as DNA: TGTGCCAGCAGCACCGGGACAGGGTCAGAGGAGCAGTACTTC. Encoded protein: CASSTGTGSEEQYF. V gene TRBV6-5 combines with J gene TRBJ2-7; 9 bases match TRBD1. The CDR3 consists of 14 residues. The V gene end was trimmed by 6 bases and the J gene end by 7 bases; junction bases not matched to a gene: 10. Germline V lookup: CDR1 MNHEY, CDR2 SVGAGI.